Listed below are T cell receptor beta chains from one sample, sequenced in a study of blood T cell repertoires in COVID-19. The repertoire was sequenced with immunoSEQ multiplex PCR; TCRdb's copy has only in-frame clones and lacks some. The table has about 12,000 clones, about three quarters seen once; the top ten hold about 33%. Sequenced: peripheral blood. These receptors were taken from a human donor in a cohort sampled during active COVID-19. The CDR3 runs from the conserved cysteine through the conserved F or W. Each record gives: D gene, clone size, CDR3 length, J gene, V gene, CDR3 protein, CDR3 DNA. A D gene is named only where the DNA matches it firmly. Size is omitted from some rows. Given values are once, few, many or a class for expanded clones.

>-|-|12|TRBJ2-7|TRBV7-9
CASGFGDYEQYF
TGTGCCAGCGGATTTGGAGATTACGAGCAGTACTTC
>TRBD1|-|17|TRBJ2-5|TRBV11-2
CASSLEFRTGGRETQYF
TGTGCCAGCAGCTTAGAGTTTCGGACAGGGGGCCGAGAGACCCAGTACTTC
>TRBD1|-|15|TRBJ1-2|TRBV27
CASSPQGAIGSGYTF
TGTGCCAGCAGTCCTCAGGGGGCTATAGGTTCTGGCTACACCTTC
>-|-|21|TRBJ1-3|TRBV6-2/TRBV6-3
CASSYQVTSRGEPLSGNTIYF
TGTGCCAGCAGTTACCAAGTTACGTCCAGGGGCGAACCACTTTCTGGAAACACCATATATTTT
>-|-|12|TRBJ1-2|TRBV12-3/TRBV12-4
CASSLTRVGYTF
TGTGCCAGCAGTTTAACCCGGGTTGGCTACACCTTC
>TRBD2|-|14|TRBJ2-7|TRBV6-5
CASSFRTSRDEQYF
TGTGCCAGCAGTTTCCGGACTAGCCGCGACGAGCAGTACTTC
>TRBD1|-|15|TRBJ1-5|TRBV5-7
CASSFHRGRNQPQHF
TGTGCCAGCAGCTTCCACAGGGGGCGAAATCAGCCCCAGCATTTT
>-|-|14|TRBJ2-7|TRBV7-2
CASSLVAGVYEQYF
TGTGCCAGCAGCTTAGTGGCAGGGGTCTACGAGCAGTACTTC
>TRBD1|-|13|TRBJ1-1|TRBV7-8
CASSITGGTEAFF
TGTGCCAGCAGCATTACAGGGGGCACTGAAGCTTTCTTT
>TRBD2|-|18|TRBJ2-5|TRBV6-2/TRBV6-3
CASSYSSRASGGQETQYF
TGTGCCAGCAGTTACTCAAGTCGGGCTAGCGGGGGGCAAGAGACCCAGTACTTC
>-|few|16|TRBJ2-1|TRBV9
CASSVAGSGTYNEQFF
TGTGCCAGCAGCGTAGCTGGTAGCGGCACCTACAATGAGCAGTTCTTC
>TRBD1|-|14|TRBJ2-1|TRBV19
CASKGRGLGNEQFF
TGTGCCAGTAAGGGCAGGGGGCTCGGGAATGAGCAGTTCTTC
>-|few|16|TRBJ2-7|TRBV4-1
CASSPASRGSSYEQYF
TGCGCCAGCAGCCCAGCTTCCAGGGGATCCTCCTACGAGCAGTACTTC
>TRBD1|few|14|TRBJ1-1|TRBV5-1
CASSLSGQKSKAFF
TGCGCCAGCAGCCTTTCGGGACAGAAATCTAAAGCTTTCTTT
>-|medium-sized|14|TRBJ2-3|TRBV11-2
CASRRQRKGDTQYF
TGTGCCAGCAGAAGACAGAGGAAGGGGGATACGCAGTATTTT
>-|-|13|TRBJ1-1|TRBV5-1
CASSSQSNTEAFF
TGCGCCAGCAGCTCCCAATCGAACACTGAAGCTTTCTTT
>-|-|13|TRBJ2-1|TRBV11-2
CASKRFRSNEQFF
TGTGCCAGCAAGAGATTTAGGAGCAATGAGCAGTTCTTC
>-|-|13|TRBJ1-4|TRBV13
CASSRGFYEKLFF
TGTGCCAGCAGCCGGGGATTTTATGAAAAACTGTTTTTT
>TRBD1|-|13|TRBJ1-5|TRBV5-1
CASSPQGGQPQHF
TGCGCCAGCAGCCCACAGGGGGGTCAGCCCCAGCATTTT
>TRBD1|-|14|TRBJ1-4|TRBV18
CASSTTGKGEKLFF
TGTGCCAGCTCAACGACAGGGAAGGGTGAAAAACTGTTTTTT
>-|-|14|TRBJ1-1|TRBV29-1
CSVEGAAMNTEAFF
TGCAGCGTTGAGGGGGCAGCCATGAACACTGAAGCTTTCTTT
>-|-|14|TRBJ1-4|TRBV5-1
CASSWGETNEKLFF
TGCGCCAGCAGCTGGGGAGAAACTAATGAAAAACTGTTTTTT
>-|-|14|TRBJ2-1|TRBV19
CASSMGGSYNEQFF
TGTGCCAGTAGTATGGGGGGATCCTACAATGAGCAGTTCTTC
>TRBD2|-|12|TRBJ2-3|TRBV2
CASRGGGSTQYF
TGTGCCAGCAGGGGCGGGGGGTCCACGCAGTATTTT
>-|-|15|TRBJ2-3|TRBV28
CASSLFERRTDTQYF
TGTGCCAGCAGTTTATTCGAGAGGAGGACAGATACGCAGTATTTT
>TRBD2|few|12|TRBJ2-7|TRBV11-2
CASSLSREGQYF
TGTGCCAGCAGCTTAAGTCGGGAGGGGCAGTACTTC
>-|few|12|TRBJ1-1|TRBV5-8
CASRGVRTEAFF
TGTGCCAGCAGAGGGGTAAGGACTGAAGCTTTCTTT
>-|-|13|TRBJ2-3|TRBV5-1
CASSRGGADTQYF
TGCGCCAGCTCCCGGGGCGGGGCAGATACGCAGTATTTT
>-|-|13|TRBJ2-7|TRBV11-1
CASSLAPSGEQYF
TGTGCCAGCAGCTTAGCGCCCTCGGGGGAGCAGTACTTC
>-|-|13|TRBJ2-5|TRBV6-5
CASSYWGAETQYF
TGTGCCAGCAGTTATTGGGGCGCGGAGACCCAGTACTTC
>TRBD1|few|17|TRBJ2-7|TRBV6-2/TRBV6-3
CASSYSHRDRDLYEQYF
TGTGCCAGCAGTTACTCGCACCGGGACAGGGATTTGTACGAGCAGTACTTC
>TRBD1|-|15|TRBJ2-3|TRBV5-4
CASSSRDRGTDTQYF
TGTGCCAGCAGCTCCCGGGACAGGGGCACAGATACGCAGTATTTT
>TRBD2|-|15|TRBJ2-3|TRBV24-1
CATSGLAGAHGTQYF
TGTGCCACCAGTGGGTTAGCGGGGGCCCATGGCACGCAGTATTTT
>-|-|13|TRBJ1-4|TRBV11-3
CASRRDDNEKLFF
TGTGCCAGCAGGCGGGACGATAATGAAAAACTGTTTTTT
>TRBD2|-|15|TRBJ2-5|TRBV7-2
CASSPKTGGGETQYF
TGTGCCAGCAGCCCCAAAACCGGGGGAGGGGAGACCCAGTACTTC
>TRBD2|-|18|TRBJ2-3|TRBV4-3
CASSQGKKRGFTTDTQYF
TGCGCCAGCAGCCAAGGAAAGAAGCGGGGATTCACCACAGATACGCAGTATTTT
>TRBD1|-|14|TRBJ2-2|TRBV29-1
CSAIQGAHTGELFF
TGCAGCGCTATACAGGGGGCGCACACCGGGGAGCTGTTTTTT
>-|few|15|TRBJ2-2|TRBV3-1/TRBV3-2
CASSGNRNRAGELFF
TGTGCCAGCAGCGGTAACAGGAATAGAGCCGGGGAGCTGTTTTTT
>-|-|15|TRBJ1-6|TRBV5-6
CATERLSSYNSPLHF
TGTGCCACCGAGAGACTGAGCTCCTATAATTCACCCCTCCACTTT
>TRBD2|-|21|TRBJ2-1|TRBV18
CASSPRLAGGLSNKSYNEQFF
TGTGCCAGCTCACCGCGACTAGCGGGAGGGTTAAGTAATAAGTCCTACAATGAGCAGTTCTTC
>TRBD2|-|18|TRBJ2-7|TRBV30
CAWSKDRALAGSSYEQYF
TGTGCCTGGAGTAAGGACAGGGCACTAGCGGGGTCATCCTACGAGCAGTACTTC
>-|-|15|TRBJ2-5|TRBV15
CATSSPTGRRETQYF
TGTGCCACCAGCAGTCCGACAGGGAGGAGAGAGACCCAGTACTTC
>TRBD1|-|16|TRBJ2-3|TRBV7-3
CASSPGTGGVVNTQYF
TGTGCCAGCAGCCCGGGGACAGGGGGGGTTGTGAATACGCAGTATTTT
>-|once|15|TRBJ1-2|TRBV9
CASSMPDRINYGYTF
TGTGCCAGCAGTATGCCCGACAGAATCAACTATGGCTACACCTTC
>TRBD2|-|17|TRBJ2-3|TRBV12-5
CASGRGTRGTSTDTQYF
TGTGCTAGTGGCCGAGGGACTAGGGGGACTAGCACAGATACGCAGTATTTT
>TRBD1|-|14|TRBJ2-7|TRBV19
CASSLKGARVEQYF
TGTGCCAGTAGCCTTAAGGGGGCGCGGGTCGAGCAGTACTTC
>TRBD1|-|18|TRBJ2-6|TRBV28
CASTPAQGARSGANVLTF
TGTGCCAGCACCCCTGCACAGGGGGCCCGCTCTGGGGCCAACGTCCTGACTTTC
>-|-|13|TRBJ2-2|TRBV12-3/TRBV12-4
CASVGVGTGELFF
TGTGCCAGCGTCGGAGTTGGCACCGGGGAGCTGTTTTTT
>TRBD1|few|14|TRBJ1-2|TRBV7-8
CASSLNRDSYGYTF
TGTGCCAGCAGCCTCAATCGGGACAGCTATGGCTACACCTTC
>-|-|16|TRBJ2-2|TRBV7-7
CASSFQGPLNTGELFF
TGTGCTAGCAGCTTTCAGGGGCCTTTGAACACCGGGGAGCTGTTTTTT
>-|large|11|TRBJ2-7|TRBV27
CASSQGSEQYF
TGTGCCAGCAGTCAGGGGTCCGAGCAGTACTTC
>TRBD2|-|14|TRBJ2-7|TRBV2
CASRWGSGLSEQYF
TGTGCCAGCAGGTGGGGTAGCGGGTTGAGCGAGCAGTACTTC